This T cell receptor (beta chain) is from a study of blood T cell repertoires in COVID-19. Germline V gives CDR1 LGHNA, CDR2 YNFKEQ. Trimming took 3 bases from V and 8 from J, leaving 7 bases between them. This CDR3 is built from 12 residues. In the original processing: Amplification with reference gene primers provided the estimates of nucleated cell counts. Sequencing used immunoSEQ multiplex PCR; TCRdb keeps in-frame clones, though not all of them. The V and J calls and clone size come from that table; D and trimming were worked out from the DNA. Here the sample spans 26,000 or so clones, around 91% being singletons.

This clonotype originated in a man between 65 and 80 years old with acute or convalescent COVID-19. Sequencing was performed on peripheral blood. This chain joins TRBV4-2 and TRBJ1-4, with D tentatively TRBD1 (5 bases). The CDR3 reads CASSQEGEKLFF. The CDR3 region has the DNA TGTGCCAGCAGCCAGGAGGGGGAAAAACTGTTTTTT.